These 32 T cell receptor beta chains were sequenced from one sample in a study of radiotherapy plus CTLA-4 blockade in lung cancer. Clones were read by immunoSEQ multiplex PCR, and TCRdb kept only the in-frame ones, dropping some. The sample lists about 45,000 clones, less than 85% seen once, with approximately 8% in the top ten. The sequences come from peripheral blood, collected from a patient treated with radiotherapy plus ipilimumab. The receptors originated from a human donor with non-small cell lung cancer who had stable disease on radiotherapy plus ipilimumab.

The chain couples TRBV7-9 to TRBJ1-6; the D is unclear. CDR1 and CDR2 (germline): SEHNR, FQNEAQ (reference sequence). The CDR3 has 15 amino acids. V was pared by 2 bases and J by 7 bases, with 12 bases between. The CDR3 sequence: CASSLSGKGNSPLHF. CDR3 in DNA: TGTGCCAGCAGCTTATCCGGTAAGGGCAATTCACCCCTCCACTTT. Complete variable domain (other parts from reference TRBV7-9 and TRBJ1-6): DTGVSQNPRHKITKRGQNVTFRCDPISEHNRLYWYRQTLGQGPEFLTYFQNEAQLEKSRLLSDRFSAERPKGSFSTLEIQRTEQGDSAMYLCASSLSGKGNSPLHFGNGTRLTVT.

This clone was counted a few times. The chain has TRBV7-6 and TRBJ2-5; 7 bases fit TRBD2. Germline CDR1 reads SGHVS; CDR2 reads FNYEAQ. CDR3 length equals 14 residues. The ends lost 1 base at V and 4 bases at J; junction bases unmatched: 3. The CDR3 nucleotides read TGTGCCAGCAGCTTAGATCGGGGGGTAGAGACCCAGTACTTC. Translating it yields CASSLDRGVETQYF. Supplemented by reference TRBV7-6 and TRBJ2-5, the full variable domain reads GAGVSQSPRYKVTKRGQDVALRCDPISGHVSLYWYRQALGQGPEFLTYFNYEAQQDKSGLPNDRFSAERPEGSISTLTIQRTEQRDSAMYRCASSLDRGVETQYFGPGTRLLVL.

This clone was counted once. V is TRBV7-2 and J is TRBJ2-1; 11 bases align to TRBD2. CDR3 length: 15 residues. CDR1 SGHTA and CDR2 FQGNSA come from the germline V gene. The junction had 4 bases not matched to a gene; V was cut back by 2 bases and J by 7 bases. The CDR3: CASSLFLAGGNEQFF. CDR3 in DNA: TGTGCCAGCAGCTTATTTCTAGCGGGGGGAAATGAGCAGTTCTTC.

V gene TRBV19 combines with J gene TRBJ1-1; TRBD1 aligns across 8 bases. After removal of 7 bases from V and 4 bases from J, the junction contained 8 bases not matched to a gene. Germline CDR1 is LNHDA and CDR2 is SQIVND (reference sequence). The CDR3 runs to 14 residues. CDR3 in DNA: TGTGCCAGTATTTTAGACAGGGGAGGCACTGAAGCTTTCTTT. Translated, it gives CASILDRGGTEAFF.

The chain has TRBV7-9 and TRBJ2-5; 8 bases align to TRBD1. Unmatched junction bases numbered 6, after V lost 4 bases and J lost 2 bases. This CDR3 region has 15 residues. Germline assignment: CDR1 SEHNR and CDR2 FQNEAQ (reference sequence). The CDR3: CASSSRTGPQETQYF. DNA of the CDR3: TGTGCCAGCAGCTCTCGGACAGGGCCACAAGAGACCCAGTACTTC.

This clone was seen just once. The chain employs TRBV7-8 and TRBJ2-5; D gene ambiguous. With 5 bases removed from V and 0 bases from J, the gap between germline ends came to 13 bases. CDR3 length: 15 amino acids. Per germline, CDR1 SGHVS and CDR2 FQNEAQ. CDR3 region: CASSPYGRDQETQYF. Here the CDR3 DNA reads TGTGCCAGCAGCCCCTACGGACGGGACCAAGAGACCCAGTACTTC.

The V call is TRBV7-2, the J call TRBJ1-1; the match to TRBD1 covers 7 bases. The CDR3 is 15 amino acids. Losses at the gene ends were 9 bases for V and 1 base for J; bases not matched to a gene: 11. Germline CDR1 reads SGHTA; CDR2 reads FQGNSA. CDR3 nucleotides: TGTGCCAGACGGTCGAAGGGGACAGAGAACACTGAAGCTTTCTTT. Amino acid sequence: CARRSKGTENTEAFF.

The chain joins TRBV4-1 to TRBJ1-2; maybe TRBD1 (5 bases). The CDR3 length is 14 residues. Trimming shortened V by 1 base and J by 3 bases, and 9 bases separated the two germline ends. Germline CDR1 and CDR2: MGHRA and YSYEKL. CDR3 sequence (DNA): TGCGCCAGCAGCCAAGCAGGGACGGACTATGGCTACACCTTC. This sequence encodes CASSQAGTDYGYTF.

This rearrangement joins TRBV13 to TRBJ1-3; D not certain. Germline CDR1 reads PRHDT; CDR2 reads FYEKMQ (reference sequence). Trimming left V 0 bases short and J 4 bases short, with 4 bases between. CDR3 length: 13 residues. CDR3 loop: CASSLGQGNTIYF. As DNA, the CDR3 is TGTGCCAGCAGCTTAGGGCAGGGAAACACCATATATTTT.

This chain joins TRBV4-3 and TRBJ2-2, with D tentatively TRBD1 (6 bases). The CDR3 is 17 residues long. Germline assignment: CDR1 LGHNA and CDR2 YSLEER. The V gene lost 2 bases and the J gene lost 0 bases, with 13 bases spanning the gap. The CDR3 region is CASSQLRTAANTGELFF. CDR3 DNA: TGCGCCAGCAGCCAACTACGGACAGCCGCGAACACCGGGGAGCTGTTTTTT.

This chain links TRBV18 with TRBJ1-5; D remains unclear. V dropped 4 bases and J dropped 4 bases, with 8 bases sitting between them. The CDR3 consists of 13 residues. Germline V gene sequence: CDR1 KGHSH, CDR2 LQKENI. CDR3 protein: CASSQAGNQPQHF. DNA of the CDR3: TGTGCCAGCTCACAGGCGGGGAATCAGCCCCAGCATTTT.

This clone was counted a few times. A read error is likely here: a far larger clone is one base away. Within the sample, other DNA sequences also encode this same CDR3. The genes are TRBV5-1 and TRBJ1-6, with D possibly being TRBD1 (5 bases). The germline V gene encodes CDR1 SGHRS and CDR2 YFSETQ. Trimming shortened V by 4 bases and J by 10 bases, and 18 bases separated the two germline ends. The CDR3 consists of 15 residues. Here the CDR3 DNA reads TGCGCCAGCAGCCATCCGACCGGGGGTGTCTCACCCCTCCACTTT. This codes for CASSHPTGGVSPLHF. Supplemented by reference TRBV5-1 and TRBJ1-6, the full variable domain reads KAGVTQTPRYLIKTRGQQVTLSCSPISGHRSVSWYQQTPGQGLQFLFEYFSETQRNKGNFPGRFSGRQFSNSRSEMNVSTLELGDSALYLCASSHPTGGVSPLHFGNGTRLTVT.

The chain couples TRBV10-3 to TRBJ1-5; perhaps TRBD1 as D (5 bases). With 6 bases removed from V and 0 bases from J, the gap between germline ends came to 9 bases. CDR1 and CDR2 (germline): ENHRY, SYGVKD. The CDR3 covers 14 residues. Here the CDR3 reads CAIRPDSSNQPQHF. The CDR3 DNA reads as TGTGCCATCAGGCCAGACAGTAGCAATCAGCCCCAGCATTTT.

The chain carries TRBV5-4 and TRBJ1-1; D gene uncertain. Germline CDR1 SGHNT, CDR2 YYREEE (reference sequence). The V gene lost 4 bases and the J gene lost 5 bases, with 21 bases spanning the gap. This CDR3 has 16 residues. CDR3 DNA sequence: TGTGCCAGCAGCCAAGAAGCGGGGTATGAGGGTACTGAAGCTTTCTTT. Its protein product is CASSQEAGYEGTEAFF.

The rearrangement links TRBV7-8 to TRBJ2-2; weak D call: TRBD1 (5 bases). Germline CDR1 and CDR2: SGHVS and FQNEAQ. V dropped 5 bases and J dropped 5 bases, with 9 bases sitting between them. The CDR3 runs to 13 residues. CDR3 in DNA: TGTGCCAGCAGCCTAGGGGATACCGGGGAGCTGTTTTTT. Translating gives CASSLGDTGELFF.

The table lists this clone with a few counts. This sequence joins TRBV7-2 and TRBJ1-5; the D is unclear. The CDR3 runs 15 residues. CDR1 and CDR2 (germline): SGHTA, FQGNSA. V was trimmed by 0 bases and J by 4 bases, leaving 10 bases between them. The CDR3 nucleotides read TGTGCCAGCAGCTTAGCTGGCCCCGCTAATCAGCCCCAGCATTTT. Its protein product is CASSLAGPANQPQHF.

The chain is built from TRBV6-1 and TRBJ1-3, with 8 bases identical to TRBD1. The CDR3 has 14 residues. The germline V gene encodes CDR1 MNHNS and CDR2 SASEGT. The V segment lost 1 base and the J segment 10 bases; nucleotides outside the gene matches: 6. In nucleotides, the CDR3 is TGTGCCAGCAGTGAAGGACAGGGGACCAAAACCATATATTTT. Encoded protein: CASSEGQGTKTIYF.

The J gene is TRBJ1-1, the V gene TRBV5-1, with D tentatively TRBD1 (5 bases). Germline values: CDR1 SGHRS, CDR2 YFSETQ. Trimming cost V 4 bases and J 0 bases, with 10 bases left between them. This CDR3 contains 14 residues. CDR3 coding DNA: TGCGCCAGCAGCCCGGGGGGAGTGAACACTGAAGCTTTCTTT. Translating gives CASSPGGVNTEAFF. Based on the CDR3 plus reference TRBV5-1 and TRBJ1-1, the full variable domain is KAGVTQTPRYLIKTRGQQVTLSCSPISGHRSVSWYQQTPGQGLQFLFEYFSETQRNKGNFPGRFSGRQFSNSRSEMNVSTLELGDSALYLCASSPGGVNTEAFFGQGTRLTVV.

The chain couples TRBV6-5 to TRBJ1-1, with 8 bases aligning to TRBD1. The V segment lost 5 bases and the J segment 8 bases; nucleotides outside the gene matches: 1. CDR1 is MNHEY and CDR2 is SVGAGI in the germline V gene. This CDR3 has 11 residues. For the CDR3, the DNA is TGTGCCAGCAGTCGGACAGGGGAAGCTTTCTTT. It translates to CASSRTGEAFF.

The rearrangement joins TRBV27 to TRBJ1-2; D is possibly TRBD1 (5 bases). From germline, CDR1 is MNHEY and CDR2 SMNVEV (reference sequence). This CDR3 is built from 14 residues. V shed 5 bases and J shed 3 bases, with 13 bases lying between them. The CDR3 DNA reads TGTGCCAGCAGTACATGGGGGGATGACTATGGCTACACCTTC. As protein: CASSTWGDDYGYTF.

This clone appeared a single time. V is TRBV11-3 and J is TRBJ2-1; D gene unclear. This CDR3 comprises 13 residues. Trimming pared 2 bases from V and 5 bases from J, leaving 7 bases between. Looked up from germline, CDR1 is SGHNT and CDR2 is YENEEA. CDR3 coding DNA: TGTGCCAGCAGCTTACCAGGAAACAATGAGCAGTTCTTC. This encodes CASSLPGNNEQFF. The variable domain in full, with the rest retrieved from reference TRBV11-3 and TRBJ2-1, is EAGVVQSPRYKIIEKKQPVAFWCNPISGHNTLYWYLQNLGQGPELLIRYENEEAVDDSQLPKDRFSAERLKGVDSTLKIQPAELGDSAVYLCASSLPGNNEQFFGPGTRLTVL.

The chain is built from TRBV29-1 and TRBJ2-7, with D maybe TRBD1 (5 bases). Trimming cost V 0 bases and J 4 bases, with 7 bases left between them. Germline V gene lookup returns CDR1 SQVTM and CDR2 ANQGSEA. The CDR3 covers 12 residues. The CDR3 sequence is CSVEDDSYEQYV. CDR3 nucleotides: TGCAGCGTTGAAGATGACAGTTACGAGCAGTACGTC.

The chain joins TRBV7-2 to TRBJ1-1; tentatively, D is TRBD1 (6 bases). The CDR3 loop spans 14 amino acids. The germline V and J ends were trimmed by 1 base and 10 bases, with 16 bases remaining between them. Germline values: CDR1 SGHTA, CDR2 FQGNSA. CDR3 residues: CASSLGAGTGTAFF. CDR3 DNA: TGTGCCAGCAGCTTAGGCGCCGGAACAGGGACAGCTTTCTTT.

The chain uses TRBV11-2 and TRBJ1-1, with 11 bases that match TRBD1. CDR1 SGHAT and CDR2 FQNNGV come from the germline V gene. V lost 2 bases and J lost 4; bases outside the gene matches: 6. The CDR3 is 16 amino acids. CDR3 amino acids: CASSLSVGTGGTEAFF. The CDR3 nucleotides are TGTGCCAGCAGCTTATCCGTCGGGACAGGGGGCACTGAAGCTTTCTTT.

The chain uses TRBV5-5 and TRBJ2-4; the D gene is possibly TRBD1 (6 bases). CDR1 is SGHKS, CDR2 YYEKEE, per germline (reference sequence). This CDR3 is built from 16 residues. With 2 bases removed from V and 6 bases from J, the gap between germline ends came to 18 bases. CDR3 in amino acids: CASSFGDTRQANIQYF. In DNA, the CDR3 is TGTGCCAGCAGCTTTGGGGACACCAGGCAAGCAAACATTCAGTACTTC.

The CDR3 DNA reads as TGTGCCAGCAGTTACTCTTCTGGGGCTAGCGGGGGGCCCCCCTACGAGCAGTACTTC. Amino acid sequence: CASSYSSGASGGPPYEQYF. The V gene is TRBV2, the J gene TRBJ2-7; 11 bases are a match to TRBD2. With 5 bases clipped from V and 2 bases from J, the junction kept 17 bases outside the gene matches. Germline CDR1 is SNHLY and CDR2 is FYNNEI. The CDR3 covers 19 residues.

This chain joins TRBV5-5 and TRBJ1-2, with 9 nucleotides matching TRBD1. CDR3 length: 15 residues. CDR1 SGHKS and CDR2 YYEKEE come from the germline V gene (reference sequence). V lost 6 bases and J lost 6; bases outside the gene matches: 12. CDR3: CASITSGTGLNGYTF. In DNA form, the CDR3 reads TGTGCCAGCATCACCTCCGGGACAGGGTTGAATGGCTACACCTTC.

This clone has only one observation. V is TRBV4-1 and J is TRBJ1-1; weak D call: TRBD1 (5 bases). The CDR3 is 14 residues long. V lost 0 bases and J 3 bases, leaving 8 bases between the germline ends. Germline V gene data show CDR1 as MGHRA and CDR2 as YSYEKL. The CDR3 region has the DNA TGCGCCAGCAGCCAAGACTGGGGGGACACTGAAGCTTTCTTT. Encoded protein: CASSQDWGDTEAFF.

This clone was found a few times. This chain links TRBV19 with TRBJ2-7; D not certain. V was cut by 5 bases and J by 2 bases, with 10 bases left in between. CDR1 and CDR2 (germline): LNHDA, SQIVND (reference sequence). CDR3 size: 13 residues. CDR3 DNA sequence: TGTGCCAGTAGTCGGTTGGCGACCTACGAGCAGTACTTC. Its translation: CASSRLATYEQYF.

Here the CDR3 reads CASSWNRQYEQYV. In DNA, the CDR3 is TGTGCCAGCAGTTGGAACAGGCAGTACGAGCAGTACGTC. The chain joins TRBV6-1 to TRBJ2-7; D may be TRBD1 (5 bases). V shed 5 bases and J shed 4 bases, with 12 bases lying between them. CDR3 length: 13 amino acids. CDR1 MNHNS and CDR2 SASEGT come from the germline V gene.

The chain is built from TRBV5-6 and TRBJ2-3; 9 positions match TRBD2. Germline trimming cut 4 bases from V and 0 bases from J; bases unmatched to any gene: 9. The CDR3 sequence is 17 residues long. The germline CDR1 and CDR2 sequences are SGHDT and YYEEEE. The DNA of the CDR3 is TGTGCCAGCAGCCCCAGGGGTAGCGGGGGAAGCACAGATACGCAGTATTTT. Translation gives CASSPRGSGGSTDTQYF.

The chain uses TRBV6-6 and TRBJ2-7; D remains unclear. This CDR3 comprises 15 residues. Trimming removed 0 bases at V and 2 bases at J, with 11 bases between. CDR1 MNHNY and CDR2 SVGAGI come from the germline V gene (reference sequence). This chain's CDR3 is CASSYSTGRTYEQYF. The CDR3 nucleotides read TGTGCCAGCAGTTACTCGACGGGCAGGACCTACGAGCAGTACTTC.